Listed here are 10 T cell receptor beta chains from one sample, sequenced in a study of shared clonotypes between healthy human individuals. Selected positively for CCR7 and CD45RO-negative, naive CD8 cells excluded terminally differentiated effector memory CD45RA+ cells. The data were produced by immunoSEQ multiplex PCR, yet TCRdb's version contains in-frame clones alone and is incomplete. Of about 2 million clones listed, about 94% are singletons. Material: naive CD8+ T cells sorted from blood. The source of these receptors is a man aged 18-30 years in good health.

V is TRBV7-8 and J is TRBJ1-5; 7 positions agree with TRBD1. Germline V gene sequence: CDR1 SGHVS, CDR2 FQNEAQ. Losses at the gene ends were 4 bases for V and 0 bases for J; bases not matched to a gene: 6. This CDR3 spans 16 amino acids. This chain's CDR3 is CASSSGTDGSNQPQHF. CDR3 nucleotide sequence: TGTGCCAGCAGCTCGGGGACAGACGGTAGCAATCAGCCCCAGCATTTT.

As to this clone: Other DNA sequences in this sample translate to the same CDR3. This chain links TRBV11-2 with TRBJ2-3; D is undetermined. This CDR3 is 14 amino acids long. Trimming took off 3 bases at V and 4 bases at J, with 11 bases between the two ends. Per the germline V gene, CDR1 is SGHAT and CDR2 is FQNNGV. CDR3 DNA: TGTGCCAGCAGCTTCTCGGGCGGCCCAGATACGCAGTATTTT. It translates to CASSFSGGPDTQYF.

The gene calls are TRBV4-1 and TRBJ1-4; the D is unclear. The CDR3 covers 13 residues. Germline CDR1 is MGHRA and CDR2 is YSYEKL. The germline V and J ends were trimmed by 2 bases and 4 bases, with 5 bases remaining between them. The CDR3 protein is CASSQRYNEKLFF. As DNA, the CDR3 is TGCGCCAGCAGCCAACGTTATAATGAAAAACTGTTTTTT.

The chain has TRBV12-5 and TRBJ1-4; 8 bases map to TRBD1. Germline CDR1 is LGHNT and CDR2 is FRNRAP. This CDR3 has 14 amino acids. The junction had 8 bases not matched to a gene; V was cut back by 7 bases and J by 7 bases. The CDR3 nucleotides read TGTGCTAGTGCACCGGACAGGGACGGTGAAAAACTGTTTTTT. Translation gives CASAPDRDGEKLFF.

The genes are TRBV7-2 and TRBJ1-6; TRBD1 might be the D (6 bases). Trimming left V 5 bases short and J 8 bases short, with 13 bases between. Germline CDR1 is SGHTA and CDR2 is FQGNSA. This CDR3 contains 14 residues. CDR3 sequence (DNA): TGTGCCAGCAGCCCTTACAGGGTTGATTCACCCCTCCACTTT. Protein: CASSPYRVDSPLHF.

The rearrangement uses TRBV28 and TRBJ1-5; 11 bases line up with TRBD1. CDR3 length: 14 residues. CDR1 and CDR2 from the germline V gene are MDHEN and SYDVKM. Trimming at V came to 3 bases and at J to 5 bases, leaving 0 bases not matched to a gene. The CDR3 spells CASSLDRGHQPQHF. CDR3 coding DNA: TGTGCCAGCAGTTTGGACAGGGGGCATCAGCCCCAGCATTTT.

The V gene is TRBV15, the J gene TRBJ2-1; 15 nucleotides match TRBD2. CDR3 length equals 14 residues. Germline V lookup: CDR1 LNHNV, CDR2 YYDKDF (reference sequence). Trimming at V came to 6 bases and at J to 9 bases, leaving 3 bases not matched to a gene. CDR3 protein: CATSPGLAGGEQFF. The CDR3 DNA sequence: TGTGCCACCAGTCCGGGACTAGCGGGAGGTGAGCAGTTCTTC.

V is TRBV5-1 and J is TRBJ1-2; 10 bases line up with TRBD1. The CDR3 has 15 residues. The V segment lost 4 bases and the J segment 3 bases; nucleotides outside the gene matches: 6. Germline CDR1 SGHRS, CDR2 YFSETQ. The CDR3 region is CASSMTGGADYGYTF. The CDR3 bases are TGCGCCAGCAGCATGACAGGGGGCGCGGACTATGGCTACACCTTC.

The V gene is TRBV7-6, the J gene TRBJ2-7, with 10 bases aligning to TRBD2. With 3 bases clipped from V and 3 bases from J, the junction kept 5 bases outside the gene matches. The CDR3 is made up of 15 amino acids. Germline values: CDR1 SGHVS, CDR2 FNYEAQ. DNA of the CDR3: TGTGCCAGCAGCTTGGGGACTAGCGACTTCTACGAGCAGTACTTC. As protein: CASSLGTSDFYEQYF.

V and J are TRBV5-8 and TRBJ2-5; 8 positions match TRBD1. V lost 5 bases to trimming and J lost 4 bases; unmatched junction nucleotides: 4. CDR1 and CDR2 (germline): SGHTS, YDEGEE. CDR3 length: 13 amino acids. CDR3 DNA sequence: TGTGCCAGCAGACAGGGGGGCAGAGAGACCCAGTACTTC. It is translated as CASRQGGRETQYF.